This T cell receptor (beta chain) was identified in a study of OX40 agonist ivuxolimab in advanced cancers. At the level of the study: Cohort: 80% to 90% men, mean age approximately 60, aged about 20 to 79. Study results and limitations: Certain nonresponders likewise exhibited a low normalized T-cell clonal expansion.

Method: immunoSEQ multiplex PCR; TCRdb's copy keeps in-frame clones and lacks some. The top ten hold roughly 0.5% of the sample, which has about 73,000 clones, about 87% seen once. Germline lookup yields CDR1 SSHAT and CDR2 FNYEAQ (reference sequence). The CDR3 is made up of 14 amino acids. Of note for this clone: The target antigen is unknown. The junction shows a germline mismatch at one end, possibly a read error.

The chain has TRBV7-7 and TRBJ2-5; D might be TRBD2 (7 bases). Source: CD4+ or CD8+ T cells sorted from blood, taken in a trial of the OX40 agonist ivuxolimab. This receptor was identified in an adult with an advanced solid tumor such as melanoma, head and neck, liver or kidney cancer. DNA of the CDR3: TGTGCTAGCAGCCCTCAGGGCGGGGGCCAGACCCAGTACTTC. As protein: CASSPQGGGQTQYF.